This T cell receptor beta chain is drawn from a study of shared T cell receptors in the human thymus (dated by TCRdb to 2020 to 2022). Concerning the study at large: The study examined how self-reactive, shared T-cell receptor alpha chains are generated in the human thymus.

The CDR3 runs 14 residues from the cysteine to the phenylalanine. The entry retains the CDR3 DNA only, 42 bases that are in frame from base 1. Note on this clone: Its target antigen remains unknown. No base quality values were provided; no much bigger clone lies one nucleotide off.

The method was the immunoSEQ multiplex PCR assay. TCRdb's version of the immuneACCESS table is confined to in-frame rearrangements and falls short of the full clone set. An unresolved V gene accounts for under half of the shortfall where checked; the remainder is of unknown origin. The sample table shows about 380,000 clones, and about 95% are seen once. The ten largest clones take up roughly 0.02% of the sample. This clonotype originated in a human donor. The sequencing input was thymocytes. The rearrangement joined TRBV7-5 to TRBJ1-5. TRBV7-5 is labeled a pseudogene. The nucleotides are TGTGCCAGAAGCTCCATGTATAGCAATCAGCCCCAGCATTTT. This translates into CARSSMYSNQPQHF.